The subject of this entry is one TCR beta chain. A much larger clone lies a single base off, so this may be a read error. From the 5' RACE reads, TCRdb called clonotypes with MiXCR, one entry per CDR3 protein. The data show roughly 76,000 distinct CDR3 sequences, around 5.1% seen once. These data originate in a study of T cells of healthy individuals. The clonotype was recovered from a female donor in good health.

The CDR3: CARRQGQSEAFF. The CDR3 bases are TGCGCCAGAAGACAGGGACAGAGTGAAGCTTTCTTT. The chain employs TRBV5-1 and TRBJ1-1; TRBD1 matches 7 bases. Germline-derived CDR1 and CDR2 are SGHRS and YFSETQ. Germline trimming cut 8 bases from V and 7 bases from J; bases unmatched to any gene: 8. The CDR3 spans 12 residues.